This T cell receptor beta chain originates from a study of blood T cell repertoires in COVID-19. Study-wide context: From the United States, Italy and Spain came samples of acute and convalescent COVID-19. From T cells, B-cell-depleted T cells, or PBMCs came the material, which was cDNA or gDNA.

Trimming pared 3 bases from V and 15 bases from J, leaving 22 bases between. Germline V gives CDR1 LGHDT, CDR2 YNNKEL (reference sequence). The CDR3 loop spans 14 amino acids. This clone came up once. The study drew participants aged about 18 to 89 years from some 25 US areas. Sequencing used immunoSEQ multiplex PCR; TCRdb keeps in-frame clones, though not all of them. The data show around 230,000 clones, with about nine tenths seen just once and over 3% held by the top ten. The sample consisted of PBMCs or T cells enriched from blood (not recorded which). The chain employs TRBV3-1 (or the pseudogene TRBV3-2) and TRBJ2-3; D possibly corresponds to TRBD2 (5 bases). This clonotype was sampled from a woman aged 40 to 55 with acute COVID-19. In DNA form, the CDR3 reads TGTGCCAGCAGCCAGTCGAGGGAAATCCTTCACCCATATTTT. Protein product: CASSQSREILHPYF.